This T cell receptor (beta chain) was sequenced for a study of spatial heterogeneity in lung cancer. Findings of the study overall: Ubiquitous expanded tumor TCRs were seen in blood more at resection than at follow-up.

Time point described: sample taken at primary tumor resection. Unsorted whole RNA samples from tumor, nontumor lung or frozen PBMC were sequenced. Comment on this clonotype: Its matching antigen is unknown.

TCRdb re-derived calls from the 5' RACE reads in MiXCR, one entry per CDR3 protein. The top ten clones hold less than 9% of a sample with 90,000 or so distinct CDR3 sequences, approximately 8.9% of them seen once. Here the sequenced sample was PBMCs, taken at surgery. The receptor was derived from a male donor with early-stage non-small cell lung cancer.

DNA of the CDR3: TGTGCCAGCAGCGTGGGGCGGCTACAGACAGATACGCAGTATTTT. Its protein product is CASSVGRLQTDTQYF. V usage is TRBV9 and J usage is TRBJ2-3, with TRBD1 as a possible D gene (5 bases). Trimming removed 2 bases at V and 3 bases at J, with 13 bases between. The CDR3 totals 15 residues. Looked up from germline, CDR1 is SGDLS and CDR2 is YYNGEE. The variable domain in full, completed from reference TRBV9 and TRBJ2-3, reads DSGVTQTPKHLITATGQRVTLRCSPRSGDLSVYWYQQSLDQGLQFLIQYYNGEERAKGNILERFSAQQFPDLHSELNLSSLELGDSALYFCASSVGRLQTDTQYFGPGTRLTVL.